The sequence of this TCR beta chain was determined in a study of technical replicates of blood from several donors. V lost 5 bases, J lost 0 bases, and 10 bases lay in between. This CDR3 contains 13 residues. Germline V gene lookup returns CDR1 SQVTM and CDR2 ANQGSEA. Assay used: immunoSEQ multiplex PCR; TCRdb lists only in-frame clones, some missing. The data show some 74,000 clones, 95% to 97% seen once. This sequence was found in a human donor in good health. The chain uses TRBV29-1 and TRBJ1-1, with D perhaps matching TRBD1 (5 bases). Sequences were obtained from T cells isolated from PBMCs. CDR3 loop: CSVNQGLNTEAFF. The CDR3 region has the DNA TGCAGCGTTAACCAGGGTTTGAACACTGAAGCTTTCTTT.